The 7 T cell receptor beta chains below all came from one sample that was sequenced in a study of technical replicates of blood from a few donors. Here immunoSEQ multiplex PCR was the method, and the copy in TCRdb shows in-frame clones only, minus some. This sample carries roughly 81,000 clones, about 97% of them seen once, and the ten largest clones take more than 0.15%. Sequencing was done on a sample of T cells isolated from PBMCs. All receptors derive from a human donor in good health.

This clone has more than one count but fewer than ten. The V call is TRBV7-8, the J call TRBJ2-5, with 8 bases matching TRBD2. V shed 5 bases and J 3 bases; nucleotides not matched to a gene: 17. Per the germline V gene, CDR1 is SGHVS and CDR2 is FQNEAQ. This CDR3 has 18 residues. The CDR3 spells CASSGGTLAGYWEETQYF. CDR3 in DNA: TGTGCCAGCAGCGGCGGGACTTTAGCGGGATATTGGGAAGAGACCCAGTACTTC.

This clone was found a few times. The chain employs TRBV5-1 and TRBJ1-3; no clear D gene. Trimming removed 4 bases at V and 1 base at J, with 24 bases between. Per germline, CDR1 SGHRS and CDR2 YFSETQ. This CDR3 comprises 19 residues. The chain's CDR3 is CASSPSALRALSSGNTIYF. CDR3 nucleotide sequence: TGCGCCAGCAGCCCCAGCGCTTTGCGTGCCCTTTCTTCTGGAAACACCATATATTTT.

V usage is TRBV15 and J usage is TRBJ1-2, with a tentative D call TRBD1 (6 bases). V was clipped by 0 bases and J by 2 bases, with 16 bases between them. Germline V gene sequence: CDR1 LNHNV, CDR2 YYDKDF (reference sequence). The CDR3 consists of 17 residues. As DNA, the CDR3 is TGTGCCACCAGCAGAGAGTCCTCGGGGGGGCGCAACTATGGCTACACCTTC. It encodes CATSRESSGGRNYGYTF.

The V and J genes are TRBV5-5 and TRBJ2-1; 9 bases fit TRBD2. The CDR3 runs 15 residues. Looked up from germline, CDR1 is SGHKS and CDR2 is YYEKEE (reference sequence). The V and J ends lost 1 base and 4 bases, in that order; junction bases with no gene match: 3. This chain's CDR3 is CASSLWLAGYNEQFF. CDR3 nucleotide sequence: TGTGCCAGCAGCTTGTGGCTAGCGGGGTACAATGAGCAGTTCTTC. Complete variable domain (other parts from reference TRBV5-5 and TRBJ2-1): DAGVTQSPTHLIKTRGQQVTLRCSPISGHKSVSWYQQVLGQGPQFIFQYYEKEERGRGNFPDRFSARQFPNYSSELNVNALLLGDSALYLCASSLWLAGYNEQFFGPGTRLTVL.

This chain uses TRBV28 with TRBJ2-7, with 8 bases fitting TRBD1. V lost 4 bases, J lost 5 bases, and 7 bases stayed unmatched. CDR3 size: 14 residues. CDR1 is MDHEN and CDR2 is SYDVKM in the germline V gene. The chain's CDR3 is CASSSGQGFDEQYF. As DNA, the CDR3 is TGTGCCAGCAGTTCCGGACAGGGTTTTGACGAGCAGTACTTC.

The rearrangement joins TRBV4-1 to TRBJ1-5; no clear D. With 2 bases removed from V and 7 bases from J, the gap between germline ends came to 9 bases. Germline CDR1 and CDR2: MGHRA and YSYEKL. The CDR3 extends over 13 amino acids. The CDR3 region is CASSQFRGQPQHF. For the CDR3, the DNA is TGCGCCAGCAGCCAATTTCGCGGACAGCCCCAGCATTTT.

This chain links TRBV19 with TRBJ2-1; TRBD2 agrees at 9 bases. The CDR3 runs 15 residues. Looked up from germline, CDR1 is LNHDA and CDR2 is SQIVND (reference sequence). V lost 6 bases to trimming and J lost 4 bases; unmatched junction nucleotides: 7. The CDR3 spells CASSPSGTQYNEQFF. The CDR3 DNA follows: TGTGCCAGTAGCCCTAGCGGGACCCAATACAATGAGCAGTTCTTC.